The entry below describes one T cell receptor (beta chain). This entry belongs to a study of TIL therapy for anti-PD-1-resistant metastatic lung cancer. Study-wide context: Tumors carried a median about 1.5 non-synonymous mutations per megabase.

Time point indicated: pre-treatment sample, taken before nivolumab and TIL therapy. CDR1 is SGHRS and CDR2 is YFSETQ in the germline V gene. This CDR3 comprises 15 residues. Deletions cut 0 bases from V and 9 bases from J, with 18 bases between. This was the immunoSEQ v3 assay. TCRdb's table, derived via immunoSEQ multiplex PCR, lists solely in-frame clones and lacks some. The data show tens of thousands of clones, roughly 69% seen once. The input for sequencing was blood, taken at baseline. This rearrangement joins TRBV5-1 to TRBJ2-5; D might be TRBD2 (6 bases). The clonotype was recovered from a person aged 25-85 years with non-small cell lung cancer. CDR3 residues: CASSLDEGGSGAQYF. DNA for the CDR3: TGCGCCAGCAGCTTGGACGAGGGCGGCTCGGGGGCCCAGTACTTC. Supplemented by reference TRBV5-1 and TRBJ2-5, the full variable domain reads KAGVTQTPRYLIKTRGQQVTLSCSPISGHRSVSWYQQTPGQGLQFLFEYFSETQRNKGNFPGRFSGRQFSNSRSEMNVSTLELGDSALYLCASSLDEGGSGAQYFGPGTRLLVL.